This T cell receptor beta chain comes out of a study of blood T cell repertoires in COVID-19. Generated by immunoSEQ multiplex PCR, the TCRdb table keeps only in-frame clones and is missing some. The sample holds under 150,000 clones; about 85% are singletons and the top ten take about 4.3%. Germline-derived CDR1 and CDR2 are SGHRS and YFSETQ. The CDR3 is 16 amino acids. V was pared by 9 bases and J by 2 bases, with 13 bases of the junction left unmatched. This clonotype was obtained from a human donor in a cohort sampled during active COVID-19. Source material: peripheral blood. The chain joins TRBV5-1 to TRBJ1-4; 7 bases are shared with TRBD1. The CDR3 reads CATKLRRGQTNEKLFF. DNA of the CDR3: TGCGCCACTAAGCTCCGCCGGGGACAGACTAATGAAAAACTGTTTTTT.